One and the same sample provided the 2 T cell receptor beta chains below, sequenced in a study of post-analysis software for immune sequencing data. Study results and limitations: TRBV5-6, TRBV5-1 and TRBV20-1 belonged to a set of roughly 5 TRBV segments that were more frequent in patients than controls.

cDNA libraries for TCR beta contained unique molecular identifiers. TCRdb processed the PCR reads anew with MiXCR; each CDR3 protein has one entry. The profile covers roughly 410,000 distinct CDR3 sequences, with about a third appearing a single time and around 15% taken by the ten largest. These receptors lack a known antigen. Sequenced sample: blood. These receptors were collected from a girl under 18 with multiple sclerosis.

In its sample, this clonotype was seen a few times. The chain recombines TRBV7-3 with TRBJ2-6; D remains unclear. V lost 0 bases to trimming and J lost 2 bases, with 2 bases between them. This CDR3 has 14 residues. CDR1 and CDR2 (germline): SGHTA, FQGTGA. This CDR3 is CASSLTPGANVLTF. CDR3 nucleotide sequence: TGTGCCAGCAGCTTAACTCCTGGGGCCAACGTCCTGACTTTC.

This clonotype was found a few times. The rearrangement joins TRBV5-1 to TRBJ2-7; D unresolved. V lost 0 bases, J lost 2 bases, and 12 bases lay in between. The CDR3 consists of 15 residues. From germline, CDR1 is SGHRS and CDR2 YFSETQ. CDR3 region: CASSLDSTLTYEQYF. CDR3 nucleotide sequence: TGCGCCAGCAGCTTGGACAGTACACTCACCTACGAGCAGTACTTC.